The present T cell receptor beta chain was sequenced within a study of radiation and T cells in renal cell carcinoma. On this clone: Its target is unknown.

Findings and limits, study-wide: Dominant CDR3 motifs were more common in irradiated tumors than controls.

Assay: immunoSEQ multiplex PCR; the TCRdb copy retains only in-frame clones and omits some. The data show about 24,000 clones, under 65% seen once. Treatment indicated: treatment-naive control, cytoreductive nephrectomy. Controls were unirradiated tumors from treatment-naive cytoreductive nephrectomy patients. Controls included a handful of female and fewer than twelve male donors, resected 2011 to 2014. Source: tumor tissue, taken from a patient whose treatment was nephrectomy without radiotherapy. The clonotype comes from a human donor with renal cell carcinoma.

The CDR3 protein is CASSRGLAGTKAYNEQFF. The CDR3 DNA sequence: TGTGCCAGCAGCAGAGGACTAGCGGGAACCAAAGCCTACAATGAGCAGTTCTTC. The J gene is TRBJ2-1, the V gene TRBV5-6; 12 bases line up with TRBD2. Germline trimming cut 4 bases from V and 2 bases from J; bases unmatched to any gene: 10. The CDR3 extends over 18 amino acids. Germline V lookup: CDR1 SGHDT, CDR2 YYEEEE.